This T cell receptor beta chain derives from a study of blood T cells in healthy people across ages. Primers used in a second PCR of roughly 7 to 11 cycles were a sample-barcoded 5' primer and a J-beta primer mix. TCRdb reanalysed the 5' RACE reads using MiXCR and keeps one entry per CDR3 protein. Among 850,000 to 1,000,000 distinct CDR3 sequences listed, 51% were seen once. Germline CDR1 LGHNA, CDR2 YSLEER. CDR3 length: 14 amino acids. The germline V and J ends were trimmed by 1 base and 5 bases, with 11 bases remaining between them. The chain employs TRBV4-3 and TRBJ1-2; D may be TRBD1 (5 bases). This TCR came from a woman aged 60-70 years in good health. Sequenced input: blood. CDR3 in amino acids: CASSQAWGGYGYTF. In DNA, the CDR3 is TGCGCCAGCAGCCAAGCCTGGGGGGGGTATGGCTACACCTTC.